The 27 T cell receptor beta chains presented below share a single source sample, sequenced in a study of blood T cell repertoires in COVID-19. The repertoire was sequenced with immunoSEQ multiplex PCR; TCRdb's copy has only in-frame clones and lacks some. The data hold around 49,000 clones, with 89% observed a single time. Sequencing input: peripheral blood. The receptors stem from a human donor in a cohort sampled during active COVID-19.

This clone was seen just once. This chain joins TRBV30 and TRBJ2-2; 9 bases line up with TRBD1. CDR1 and CDR2 from the germline V gene are GTSNPN and SVGIG (reference sequence). The junction had 3 bases not matched to a gene; V was cut back by 8 bases and J by 5 bases. The CDR3 loop spans 12 amino acids. Here the CDR3 reads CAGTGPTGELFF. In DNA form, the CDR3 reads TGTGCCGGGACAGGGCCAACCGGGGAGCTGTTTTTT. The complete variable domain, with remaining parts taken from reference TRBV30 and TRBJ2-2, reads SQTIHQWPATLVQPVGSPLSLECTVEGTSNPNLYWYRQAAGRGLQLLFYSVGIGQISSEVPQNLSASRPQDRQFILSSKKLLLSDSGFYLCAGTGPTGELFFGEGSRLTVL.

The chain links TRBV7-9 to TRBJ2-1, with 7 bases lining up with TRBD2. Germline loops: CDR1 SEHNR, CDR2 FQNEAQ (reference sequence). Trimming took 3 bases from V and 7 from J; bases not matched to a gene: 21. The CDR3 sequence is 19 residues long. For the CDR3, the DNA is TGTGCCAGCAGCTTCGGCGGGCGGGAGAGTCGTACGGGACGTAATGAGCAGTTCTTC. This codes for CASSFGGRESRTGRNEQFF.

The chain recombines TRBV7-9 with TRBJ2-2; D not resolved. CDR3 length: 14 amino acids. The germline CDR1 and CDR2 sequences are SEHNR and FQNEAQ (reference sequence). The V gene lost 1 base and the J gene lost 3 bases, with 6 bases spanning the gap. The DNA for the CDR3 is TGTGCCAGCAGCTTAGAACTCGACACCGGGGAGCTGTTTTTT. Its translation: CASSLELDTGELFF.

The chain recombines TRBV7-3 with TRBJ2-1; 10 bases match TRBD1. Germline CDR1 reads SGHTA; CDR2 reads FQGTGA. The CDR3 totals 15 residues. V lost 4 bases and J lost 12; bases outside the gene matches: 12. The CDR3: CASSSGGTGDWRQFF. The CDR3 region has the DNA TGTGCCAGCAGCTCCGGCGGGACAGGGGACTGGCGGCAGTTCTTC.

The chain employs TRBV7-2 and TRBJ2-1; the match to TRBD1 covers 9 bases. The length of the CDR3 is 16 residues. The ends lost 5 bases at V and 7 bases at J; junction bases unmatched: 12. The V gene's germline CDR1 is SGHTA and CDR2 FQGNSA. The CDR3 protein is CASSPFTGGVWNEQFF. For the CDR3, the DNA is TGTGCCAGCAGCCCATTCACAGGGGGCGTTTGGAATGAGCAGTTCTTC.

The genes are TRBV6-4 and TRBJ1-5, with 7 bases lining up with TRBD1. The CDR3 covers 15 residues. In germline, CDR1 is MRHNA, CDR2 SNTAGT. J was trimmed by 9 bases and V by 2 bases; bases with no gene match: 10. CDR3 region: CASSDPGTDNWPQHF. The DNA for the CDR3 is TGTGCCAGCAGTGACCCGGGGACAGACAATTGGCCCCAGCATTTT.

The rearrangement joins TRBV7-6 to TRBJ2-6; D remains unclear. The CDR3 covers 15 residues. Germline V gene data show CDR1 as SGHVS and CDR2 as FNYEAQ. Trimming shortened V by 5 bases and J by 0 bases, and 8 bases separated the two germline ends. The chain's CDR3 is CASSPVSSGANVLTF. CDR3 bases: TGTGCCAGCAGCCCCGTGAGCTCTGGGGCCAACGTCCTGACTTTC.

The chain combines TRBV5-1 with TRBJ1-1; tentatively, D is TRBD1 (5 bases). The V gene lost 3 bases and the J gene lost 1 base, with 13 bases spanning the gap. CDR3 length: 15 amino acids. The germline gives CDR1 SGHRS, CDR2 YFSETQ. The CDR3 protein is CASSSLRVGNTEAFF. Here the CDR3 DNA reads TGCGCCAGCAGCTCTCTCAGGGTCGGGAACACTGAAGCTTTCTTT.

The V gene is TRBV5-1, the J gene TRBJ2-1, with 11 bases matching TRBD1. The CDR3 spans 17 residues. Germline V gives CDR1 SGHRS, CDR2 YFSETQ. V dropped 5 bases and J dropped 3; count of bases not matched to a gene: 10. The chain's CDR3 is CASRPIRGQGDYNEQFF. In nucleotides, the CDR3 is TGCGCCAGCAGACCCATCCGGGGACAGGGGGACTACAATGAGCAGTTCTTC.

The rearrangement joins TRBV5-6 to TRBJ1-6; D perhaps matches TRBD1 (6 bases). The CDR3 covers 15 residues. V was trimmed by 0 bases and J by 8 bases, leaving 12 bases between them. The germline V gene has CDR1 SGHDT and CDR2 YYEEEE. In DNA, the CDR3 is TGTGCCAGCAGCTTGGTACAGGGAGACCATTCACCCCTCCACTTT. Protein product: CASSLVQGDHSPLHF.

This CDR3 reads CASSTPGGPYEQYF. The CDR3 DNA follows: TGTGCCAGCAGCACCCCGGGGGGGCCCTACGAGCAGTACTTC. The J gene is TRBJ2-7, the V gene TRBV7-2; 8 positions match TRBD2. CDR3 length: 14 residues. V shed 5 bases and J 2 bases; nucleotides not matched to a gene: 5. Germline V gene sequence: CDR1 SGHTA, CDR2 FQGNSA.

This clone has just one count. This chain links TRBV28 with TRBJ2-2, with no clear D. This CDR3 is built from 11 residues. V was clipped by 3 bases and J by 6 bases, with 2 bases between them. Germline V gene lookup returns CDR1 MDHEN and CDR2 SYDVKM. In nucleotides, the CDR3 is TGTGCCAGCAGTTTCTCCGGGGAGCTGTTTTTT. This gives the protein CASSFSGELFF. Looking up the rest from reference TRBV28 and TRBJ2-2 gives the full variable domain: DVKVTQSSRYLVKRTGEKVFLECVQDMDHENMFWYRQDPGLGLRLIYFSYDVKMKEKGDIPEGYSVSREKKERFSLILESASTNQTSMYLCASSFSGELFFGEGSRLTVL.

V is TRBV30 and J is TRBJ2-1; 8 bases fit TRBD2. This CDR3 is built from 14 residues. The V gene's germline CDR1 is GTSNPN and CDR2 SVGIG (reference sequence). V trimming: 4 bases; J trimming: 7 bases; junction bases outside the gene matches: 9. CDR3 nucleotides: TGTGCCTGGAACAAAGCGGGAGTTACGAATGAGCAGTTCTTC. As protein: CAWNKAGVTNEQFF.

This rearrangement joins TRBV7-3 to TRBJ2-2; D call uncertain. CDR1 and CDR2 from the germline V gene are SGHTA and FQGTGA. The V end lost 0 bases, the J end lost 1 base, and 6 bases lay between the germline ends. This CDR3 has 15 residues. CDR3 amino acids: CASSLTAGNTGELFF. In nucleotides, the CDR3 is TGTGCCAGCAGCTTAACTGCAGGGAACACCGGGGAGCTGTTTTTT.

This chain links TRBV19 with TRBJ2-1; the match to TRBD2 covers 12 bases. The CDR3 is 14 residues long. V trimming: 5 bases; J trimming: 12 bases; junction bases outside the gene matches: 8. The germline V gene encodes CDR1 LNHDA and CDR2 SQIVND (reference sequence). The CDR3 loop is CASSPWTSGALQFF. CDR3 in DNA: TGTGCCAGTAGTCCCTGGACTAGCGGGGCACTGCAGTTCTTC.

CDR3 nucleotides: TGCGCCAGCAGCTCAATCGGGCAGGGGGTGTATAGCAATGAGCAGTTCTTC. Residues: CASSSIGQGVYSNEQFF. The rearrangement joins TRBV5-1 to TRBJ2-1; TRBD1 agrees at 7 bases. V shed 3 bases, J shed 6 bases, and the junction held 15 bases outside the gene matches. The CDR3 is 17 residues long. The germline gives CDR1 SGHRS, CDR2 YFSETQ. Full variable domain (outside the CDR3, taken from reference TRBV5-1 and TRBJ2-1): KAGVTQTPRYLIKTRGQQVTLSCSPISGHRSVSWYQQTPGQGLQFLFEYFSETQRNKGNFPGRFSGRQFSNSRSEMNVSTLELGDSALYLCASSSIGQGVYSNEQFFGPGTRLTVL.

V is TRBV6-1 and J is TRBJ1-1; TRBD1 might be the D (5 bases). CDR3 length: 16 residues. The V gene lost 4 bases and the J gene lost 2 bases, with 17 bases spanning the gap. Germline V gene sequence: CDR1 MNHNS, CDR2 SASEGT. CDR3 sequence: CASSVGPADRNTEAFF. In nucleotides, the CDR3 is TGTGCCAGCAGTGTCGGTCCCGCTGACAGAAACACTGAAGCTTTCTTT.

The chain combines TRBV19 with TRBJ2-5; TRBD2 is a possible D gene (6 bases). Germline CDR1 and CDR2: LNHDA and SQIVND (reference sequence). The CDR3 has 15 amino acids. The V gene lost 10 bases and the J gene lost 3 bases, with 21 bases spanning the gap. CDR3 DNA sequence: TGTGCCACCACGCGGGATCAAGGGCGAGAAGAGACCCAGTACTTC. Encoded protein: CATTRDQGREETQYF.

This chain connects TRBV7-8 to TRBJ1-6; the match to TRBD1 covers 8 bases. This CDR3 has 15 residues. The V and J ends lost 5 bases and 10 bases, in that order; junction bases with no gene match: 10. In germline, CDR1 is SGHVS, CDR2 FQNEAQ. The chain's CDR3 is CASSRRQGTGSPLHF. The CDR3 DNA sequence: TGTGCCAGCAGCCGTCGACAGGGGACTGGCTCACCCCTCCACTTT.

With regard to this clone: A single base separates this from a much larger clone, so it may be a read error. The chain links TRBV5-5 to TRBJ2-7, with unresolved D. Per germline, CDR1 SGHKS and CDR2 YYEKEE (reference sequence). Trimming removed 5 bases at V and 2 bases at J, with 5 bases between. This CDR3 is built from 11 residues. The CDR3 coding sequence is TGTGCCAGCAGTTCTACCTACGAGCAGTACTTC. As protein: CASSSTYEQYF.

The chain links TRBV4-3 to TRBJ2-7; 8 bases align to TRBD1. J was trimmed by 2 bases and V by 3 bases; bases with no gene match: 3. This CDR3 region has 14 residues. Germline CDR1 and CDR2: LGHNA and YSLEER. The CDR3 region has the DNA TGCGCCAGCAGCCATAGGACAGGGCCCTACGAGCAGTACTTC. It is translated as CASSHRTGPYEQYF.

This chain connects TRBV28 to TRBJ1-2, with TRBD1 identical over 7 bases. The CDR3 loop spans 16 amino acids. Germline CDR1 reads MDHEN; CDR2 reads SYDVKM. Trimming at V came to 6 bases and at J to 3 bases, leaving 13 bases not matched to a gene. CDR3 sequence (DNA): TGTGCCAGCAGCAAACAGGGGACCCTCGTCTACTATGGCTACACCTTC. Amino acids: CASSKQGTLVYYGYTF.

V gene TRBV13 combines with J gene TRBJ2-7; 13 bases line up with TRBD2. CDR1 and CDR2 from the germline V gene are PRHDT and FYEKMQ (reference sequence). J was trimmed by 3 bases and V by 5 bases; bases with no gene match: 7. The CDR3 runs to 16 residues. The CDR3 nucleotides are TGTGCCAGCAGCGACCTTACTAGCGGGGGGGACTACGAGCAGTACTTC. Its translation is CASSDLTSGGDYEQYF.

This clone has just one count. This rearrangement joins TRBV5-5 to TRBJ2-3, with a possible D match to TRBD1 (5 bases). The CDR3 has 15 amino acids. Germline loops: CDR1 SGHKS, CDR2 YYEKEE (reference sequence). V was trimmed by 1 base and J by 2 bases, leaving 11 bases between them. The CDR3 region has the DNA TGTGCCAGCAGCTTGAGGGGCCCTTACACAGATACGCAGTATTTT. It encodes CASSLRGPYTDTQYF.

The DNA of the CDR3 is TGCGCCAGCAGCTTGACAGGGACCTACGAGCAGTACTTC. It codes for CASSLTGTYEQYF. The chain couples TRBV5-1 to TRBJ2-7; D is perhaps TRBD1 (6 bases). CDR1 is SGHRS and CDR2 is YFSETQ in the germline V gene. The CDR3 is made up of 13 amino acids. Trimming removed 1 base from V and 2 bases from J, with 7 bases in between. Combining the CDR3 with reference TRBV5-1 and TRBJ2-7 gives the whole variable domain KAGVTQTPRYLIKTRGQQVTLSCSPISGHRSVSWYQQTPGQGLQFLFEYFSETQRNKGNFPGRFSGRQFSNSRSEMNVSTLELGDSALYLCASSLTGTYEQYFGPGTRLTVT.

In this sample, this clone turned up a few times. The gene calls are TRBV5-1 and TRBJ2-7; D remains unclear. The CDR3 is 16 amino acids. Germline loops: CDR1 SGHRS, CDR2 YFSETQ. Trimming shortened V by 4 bases and J by 0 bases, and 17 bases separated the two germline ends. The CDR3 region is CASSLDITGRSYEQYF. DNA for the CDR3: TGCGCCAGCAGCCTTGACATTACCGGCCGCTCCTACGAGCAGTACTTC.

The chain uses TRBV5-5 and TRBJ1-2; 10 positions agree with TRBD1. From germline, CDR1 is SGHKS and CDR2 YYEKEE (reference sequence). V dropped 2 bases and J dropped 7; count of bases not matched to a gene: 11. The CDR3 is 16 residues long. Here the CDR3 reads CASSLSLDRGQAGYTF. DNA for the CDR3: TGTGCCAGCAGCTTATCTCTTGACAGGGGGCAAGCTGGCTACACCTTC.